The 22 T cell receptor beta chains reported below all come from one sample, sequenced in a study of T cells of healthy individuals. Via MiXCR, TCRdb re-called the 5' RACE reads, giving one row per CDR3 protein. The table lists 85,000 to 100,000 distinct CDR3 sequences, 17% of them singletons. The source of these receptors is a human donor in good health.

Comment on this clonotype: Compared with germline, one end of the junction differs, possibly owing to a read error. The J gene is TRBJ2-7, the V gene TRBV4-2; D possibly corresponds to TRBD2 (5 bases). Germline assignment: CDR1 LGHNA and CDR2 YNFKEQ. This CDR3 is built from 14 residues. In DNA form, the CDR3 reads TGTGTCAGCAGCCCCGAGAGGGATCACAACGAGCAGTACTTC. Its protein product is CVSSPERDHNEQYF.

The chain has TRBV2 and TRBJ1-6, with a tentative D call TRBD1 (5 bases). Germline CDR1 and CDR2: SNHLY and FYNNEI. With 7 bases removed from V and 0 bases from J, the gap between germline ends came to 16 bases. This CDR3 region has 17 residues. The CDR3 protein is CASISGRTSSYNSPLHF. CDR3 DNA sequence: TGTGCCAGCATTTCGGGACGGACGAGCTCCTATAATTCACCCCTCCACTTT.

This clonotype showed up just a few times. The chain recombines TRBV29-1 with TRBJ2-3; 16 bases map to TRBD2. This CDR3 comprises 17 residues. Losses at the gene ends were 0 bases for V and 6 bases for J; bases not matched to a gene: 6. The germline V gene has CDR1 SQVTM and CDR2 ANQGSEA. CDR3 sequence: CSVEDPGLAGGSDTQYF. CDR3 nucleotide sequence: TGCAGCGTTGAAGACCCGGGACTAGCGGGGGGGAGTGATACGCAGTATTTT.

The chain employs TRBV3-1 and TRBJ2-1; no reliable D call. CDR1 and CDR2 (germline): LGHDT, YNNKEL (reference sequence). The CDR3 sequence is 15 residues long. Trimming left V 4 bases short and J 6 bases short, with 16 bases between. Here the CDR3 DNA reads TGTGCCAGCAGCCCCACGGGCGGTTTGAGCAATGAGCAGTTCTTC. This encodes CASSPTGGLSNEQFF.

A single count supports this clonotype. A much larger clone lies a single base off, so this may be a read error. This chain uses TRBV4-1 with TRBJ1-2; D is undetermined. With 0 bases removed from V and 4 bases from J, the gap between germline ends came to 12 bases. This CDR3 is built from 15 residues. Germline loops: CDR1 MGHRA, CDR2 YSYEKL. The CDR3 region is CASSQDGLQIYGYTF. The CDR3 coding sequence is TGCGCCAGCAGCCAAGATGGACTCCAGATCTATGGCTACACCTTC.

This clonotype was detected a few times. V usage is TRBV28 and J usage is TRBJ2-1; 12 bases map to TRBD2. This CDR3 spans 15 amino acids. V shed 6 bases and J 8 bases; nucleotides not matched to a gene: 8. Germline V lookup: CDR1 MDHEN, CDR2 SYDVKM. The CDR3 DNA reads as TGTGCCAGCAGCCCAGAGCTAGCGGGGGGGGATGAGCAGTTCTTC. Encoded protein: CASSPELAGGDEQFF.

The rearrangement joins TRBV5-1 to TRBJ2-3, with D maybe TRBD2 (6 bases). Germline V CDR1 and CDR2: SGHRS, YFSETQ. Deletions cut 1 base from V and 1 base from J, with 13 bases between. The CDR3 runs 16 residues. CDR3 protein: CASSLLASGGTDTQYF. CDR3 DNA: TGCGCCAGCAGCTTGCTAGCGAGCGGAGGCACAGATACGCAGTATTTT.

The chain employs TRBV28 and TRBJ2-7; 9 bases agree with TRBD2. The germline V gene encodes CDR1 MDHEN and CDR2 SYDVKM. The CDR3 extends over 13 amino acids. Trimming at V came to 5 bases and at J to 7 bases, leaving 6 bases not matched to a gene. In DNA, the CDR3 is TGTGCCAGCAGTGGCGGGGGGGCGAGGGAGCAGTACTTC. It is translated as CASSGGGAREQYF.

This clonotype has ten or more counts. The CDR3 sequence is CASSYSRGEQYF. CDR3 nucleotide sequence: TGTGCCAGCAGTTACTCGAGGGGTGAGCAGTACTTC. This chain joins TRBV6-2 or TRBV6-3 and TRBJ2-7; D assignment may be TRBD1 or TRBD2 (5 bases each). Germline V gives CDR1 MNHEY, CDR2 SVGEGT. This CDR3 has 12 residues. V lost 0 bases and J lost 7, with 7 bases in between.

This chain uses TRBV11-2 with TRBJ2-7, with TRBD2 matching over 8 bases. The CDR3 has 14 amino acids. CDR1 is SGHAT and CDR2 is FQNNGV in the germline V gene. V shed 5 bases, J shed 0 bases, and the junction held 3 bases outside the gene matches. This CDR3 is CASSPAGASYEQYF. The DNA for the CDR3 is TGTGCCAGCAGCCCAGCGGGGGCCTCCTACGAGCAGTACTTC. The whole variable domain, remainder taken from reference TRBV11-2 and TRBJ2-7, is EAGVAQSPRYKIIEKRQSVAFWCNPISGHATLYWYQQILGQGPKLLIQFQNNGVVDDSQLPKDRFSAERLKGVDSTLKIQPAKLEDSAVYLCASSPAGASYEQYFGPGTRLTVT.

In its sample, this clonotype was seen many times. This chain links TRBV14 with TRBJ2-7; D possibly uses TRBD1 or TRBD2 (5 bases each). Germline loops: CDR1 SGHDN, CDR2 FVKESK. Between the trimmed V and J ends, which lost 4 bases and 2 bases, there was a span of 18 bases. This CDR3 is built from 16 residues. The CDR3 region is CASSLSGLGTTYEQYF. CDR3 nucleotide sequence: TGTGCCAGCAGCCTAAGCGGACTGGGGACCACCTACGAGCAGTACTTC.

This clonotype was detected many times. The chain combines TRBV3-1 with TRBJ2-3; the D is unclear. Trimming left V 4 bases short and J 1 base short, with 15 bases between. Germline V CDR1 and CDR2: LGHDT, YNNKEL (reference sequence). This CDR3 has 16 residues. The CDR3 loop is CASSPSVSFGTDTQYF. Written as DNA, the CDR3 is TGTGCCAGCAGCCCTTCGGTCAGTTTTGGCACAGATACGCAGTATTTT.

The chain couples TRBV21-1 to TRBJ1-2; the table's D gene call, TRBD1, was not cross checked with the DNA. TRBV21-1 has pseudogene status. This CDR3 spans 16 amino acids. The CDR3 loop reads CASSGQGAQDYYGYTF. The DNA of the CDR3 is TGTGCCAGCAGCGGACAGGGGGCGCAGGACTACTATGGCTACACCTTC.

This clonotype has only a few counts. The chain uses TRBV4-1 and TRBJ2-1; TRBD2 might be the D (6 bases). The CDR3 covers 16 residues. Trimming pared 4 bases from V and 2 bases from J, leaving 15 bases between. Germline CDR1 is MGHRA and CDR2 is YSYEKL. CDR3 in amino acids: CASSPLHGGTYNEQFF. The CDR3 DNA reads TGCGCCAGCAGCCCTCTTCATGGCGGGACCTACAATGAGCAGTTCTTC.

The genes are TRBV10-3 and TRBJ1-4; 7 bases are shared with TRBD1. CDR1 and CDR2 from the germline V gene are ENHRY and SYGVKD. The ends lost 3 bases at V and 8 bases at J; junction bases unmatched: 6. This CDR3 comprises 14 residues. The CDR3 DNA is TGTGCCATCAGTGATTCAGGGGGTTACGAAAAACTGTTTTTT. It is translated as CAISDSGGYEKLFF.

This clonotype was counted many times. In DNA, the CDR3 is TGCGCCAGCAGCTTGGGAGGGCGGCCCTACGAGCAGTACTTC. Translating it yields CASSLGGRPYEQYF. J is TRBJ2-7 and V is TRBV5-1; possible D gene TRBD2, 5 bases. V lost 0 bases and J 2 bases, leaving 9 bases between the germline ends. This CDR3 contains 14 residues. Germline CDR1 SGHRS, CDR2 YFSETQ.

The chain links TRBV6-5 to TRBJ1-2; D is uncertain. Germline CDR1 and CDR2: MNHEY and SVGAGI. Trimming cost V 6 bases and J 2 bases, with 10 bases left between them. CDR3 length equals 13 residues. CDR3 bases: TGTGCCAGCAGGGAATTGCCCAACTATGGCTACACCTTC. Its protein product is CASRELPNYGYTF.

This clonotype showed up just a few times. The rearrangement uses TRBV6-5 and TRBJ1-1; D unclear. The CDR3 loop spans 14 amino acids. Trimming removed 0 bases from V and 4 bases from J, with 9 bases in between. CDR1 is MNHEY and CDR2 is SVGAGI in the germline V gene. This CDR3 is CASSYSPGGTEAFF. CDR3 bases: TGTGCCAGCAGTTACTCCCCAGGTGGCACTGAAGCTTTCTTT.

This clonotype has a handful of counts. This sequence joins TRBV4-2 and TRBJ2-7; 10 positions match TRBD2. The V gene's germline CDR1 is LGHNA and CDR2 YNFKEQ. With V trimmed by 3 bases and J by 7 bases, 9 bases remained unmatched. CDR3 size: 15 residues. The CDR3 DNA sequence: TGTGCCAGCAGCCATTCTAGCGGGGGCGTTGAAGAGCAGTACTTC. Protein sequence: CASSHSSGGVEEQYF.

The J gene is TRBJ2-5, the V gene TRBV6-1; no definite D call. CDR1 MNHNS and CDR2 SASEGT come from the germline V gene. Trimming removed 6 bases at V and 4 bases at J, with 15 bases between. The CDR3 sequence is 14 residues long. CDR3 loop: CASSLNWEGETQYF. CDR3 DNA: TGTGCCAGCAGCCTGAACTGGGAAGGAGAGACCCAGTACTTC.

This clonotype was counted a few times. CDR3 in DNA: TGTGCCAGCAGCTTTGGCGGGCCCTACGAGCAGTACTTC. This encodes CASSFGGPYEQYF. This chain uses TRBV7-2 with TRBJ2-7, with D possibly being TRBD2 (5 bases). This CDR3 has 13 residues. V shed 3 bases and J shed 2 bases, with 8 bases lying between them. Germline V gives CDR1 SGHTA, CDR2 FQGNSA.

This chain connects TRBV20-1 to TRBJ2-1; 8 bases match TRBD2. CDR3 length equals 14 residues. Unmatched junction bases numbered 5, after V lost 5 bases and J lost 2 bases. The germline gives CDR1 DFQATT, CDR2 SNEGSKA (reference sequence). In DNA, the CDR3 is TGCAGTGCTTGGGATAGCGGGGCCTACAATGAGCAGTTCTTC. Translated, it gives CSAWDSGAYNEQFF.